The following is a T cell receptor beta chain sequence with its context. This entry comes from a study of response to subunit inactivated influenza vaccine. Each CDR3 protein is one row after TCRdb ran MiXCR on the RT-PCR reads. The data contain 500,000 to 600,000 distinct CDR3 sequences, approximately 15% of them singletons. Germline-derived CDR1 and CDR2 are MNHNS and SASEGT. This CDR3 spans 14 amino acids. With 6 bases removed from V and 3 bases from J, the gap between germline ends came to 14 bases. The sequence derives from a man between 45 and 75 years old who received an inactivated influenza vaccine. The input for sequencing was CD4+ T cells sorted from PBMCs, taken around 2 years after vaccination. The rearrangement joins TRBV6-1 to TRBJ1-2; maybe TRBD1 (6 bases). The CDR3, as DNA: TGTGCCAGCAGCCGCGACAGGCTGGACTATGGCTACACCTTC. It codes for CASSRDRLDYGYTF.